This T cell receptor (beta chain) was retrieved from a study of T cells in Graves' hyperthyroidism and ophthalmopathy. General study points: Separation of ophthalmopathy from stable hyperthyroidism was achieved by a 13 V-J model.

As regards this clonotype: What it recognizes is unknown.

V gave up 7 bases and J gave up 5 bases; unmatched junction bases: 7. This CDR3 comprises 14 residues. CDR1 LNHDA and CDR2 SQIVND come from the germline V gene (reference sequence). PBMCs were derived from about 9.1 ml fresh peripheral blood. Amplified TCR beta CDR3 regions came from RNA transcripts. An initial round of RT-PCR targeting the TCR CDR3 relied on the HTBI primer set. One entry per CDR3 protein, called by TCRdb with MiXCR from the multiplex PCR reads. The sample comprises roughly 530,000 distinct CDR3 sequences, over 15% of which are singletons, and 15% to 20% rests with the top ten. V is TRBV19 and J is TRBJ1-4; TRBD1 matches 7 bases. The sequenced sample consisted of blood. The TCR originated in a woman between 18 and 30 years old with Graves' ophthalmopathy. The CDR3 here is CASNSWDRNEKLFF. The CDR3 DNA follows: TGTGCCAGTAACAGCTGGGACAGAAATGAAAAACTGTTTTTT.